The 6 T cell receptor beta chains presented below share a single source sample, sequenced in a study of blood T cells in healthy people across ages (dated by TCRdb to about 2015). The library was prepared using 5' RACE. Data came from an Illumina HiSeq 2500. A second PCR of about 7 to 12 cycles was run with a J-beta primer mix and a sample-barcoded 5' primer. TCRdb reprocessed the public reads (quality trimming at Q25 with fastp, clone calling with MiXCR) and kept in-frame beta chains. CDR3 protein sequences are deduplicated, and each keeps its most common genes and DNA. Here the sample has some 790,000 distinct CDR3 sequences; less than 35% occur a single time. Jointly, the top ten make up about 18% of the sample. The material sequenced was blood. These receptors originate from a woman of 80 years or more in good health.

Notes on this clonotype: This sequence may be a read error, since a much larger clone differs from it by one base. V gene TRBV5-1 combines with J gene TRBJ2-3; 8 bases line up with TRBD2. CDR1 and CDR2 from the germline V gene are SGHRS and YFSETQ. The CDR3 contains 18 residues. This CDR3 reads CTSSPGVVAGTSTDTQYF. CDR3 sequence (DNA): TGCACCAGCAGCCCTGGCGTGGTAGCGGGGACTTCAACAGATACGCAGTATTTT.

The V gene is TRBV11-2, the J gene TRBJ2-5; D ambiguous. This CDR3 is 15 amino acids long. V was trimmed by 2 bases and J by 1 base, leaving 11 bases between them. Germline V gene data show CDR1 as SGHAT and CDR2 as FQNNGV. CDR3 sequence: CASSLQSGPQETQYF. For the CDR3, the DNA is TGTGCCAGCAGCTTACAGTCTGGGCCCCAAGAGACCCAGTACTTC.

Many counts were recorded for this clonotype. The chain couples TRBV6-5 to TRBJ1-1, with D perhaps TRBD1 (6 bases). The V and J ends lost 2 bases and 4 bases respectively, with 17 bases between them. The CDR3 runs to 16 residues. Germline values: CDR1 MNHEY, CDR2 SVGAGI. CDR3 region: CASSYLTGTRGTEAFF. For the CDR3, the DNA is TGTGCCAGCAGTTACCTGACCGGGACAAGGGGCACTGAAGCTTTCTTT.

This rearrangement joins TRBV12-3 or TRBV12-4 to TRBJ2-7; D might be TRBD2 (5 bases). The CDR3 totals 14 residues. Trimming removed 5 bases from V and 6 bases from J, with 17 bases in between. CDR3 in amino acids: CASSPVSSGGEQYF. CDR3 sequence (DNA): TGTGCCAGCAGTCCCGTTAGTAGTGGAGGCGAGCAGTACTTC.

This clonotype was counted at least ten times. The chain combines TRBV7-2 with TRBJ2-6; D ambiguous. The V gene's germline CDR1 is SGHTA and CDR2 FQGNSA. The CDR3 totals 18 residues. V gave up 0 bases and J gave up 1 base, with 13 bases separating them. The CDR3 loop is CASSLAASLLSGANVLTF. The DNA for the CDR3 is TGTGCCAGCAGCTTAGCTGCCAGCCTCCTATCTGGGGCCAACGTCCTGACTTTC.

Concerning this clonotype itself: A read error is possible here, since a much larger clone lies one base away. CDR3 coding DNA: TGTGCCAGCAGTTACTGGACAGGGGTTAGGGAGACCCAGTACTTC. Translation: CASSYWTGVRETQYF. The chain joins TRBV6-5 to TRBJ2-5; 9 nucleotides agree with TRBD1. V dropped 1 base and J dropped 5; count of bases not matched to a gene: 5. The CDR3 has 15 amino acids. Germline V gene data show CDR1 as MNHEY and CDR2 as SVGAGI.